The present entry profiles one TCR beta chain with its context. Assay: immunoSEQ multiplex PCR; the TCRdb copy retains only in-frame clones and omits some. The sample yields about 150,000 clones, 80% to 85% seen once. Germline values: CDR1 SGHTA, CDR2 FQGTGA. The V gene lost 9 bases and the J gene lost 6 bases, with 12 bases spanning the gap. This CDR3 spans 11 amino acids. The data belong to a study of T cell responses to AZD1222 COVID-19 vaccine. Material: peripheral blood, obtained on day 0 of MenACWY control vaccination. This chain connects TRBV7-3 to TRBJ2-7; D possibly matches TRBD1 or TRBD2 (5 bases each). The TCR was taken from an adult in good health. CDR3 sequence: CARGRGGEQYV. In DNA, the CDR3 is TGTGCCAGGGGACGCGGTGGCGAGCAGTACGTC.